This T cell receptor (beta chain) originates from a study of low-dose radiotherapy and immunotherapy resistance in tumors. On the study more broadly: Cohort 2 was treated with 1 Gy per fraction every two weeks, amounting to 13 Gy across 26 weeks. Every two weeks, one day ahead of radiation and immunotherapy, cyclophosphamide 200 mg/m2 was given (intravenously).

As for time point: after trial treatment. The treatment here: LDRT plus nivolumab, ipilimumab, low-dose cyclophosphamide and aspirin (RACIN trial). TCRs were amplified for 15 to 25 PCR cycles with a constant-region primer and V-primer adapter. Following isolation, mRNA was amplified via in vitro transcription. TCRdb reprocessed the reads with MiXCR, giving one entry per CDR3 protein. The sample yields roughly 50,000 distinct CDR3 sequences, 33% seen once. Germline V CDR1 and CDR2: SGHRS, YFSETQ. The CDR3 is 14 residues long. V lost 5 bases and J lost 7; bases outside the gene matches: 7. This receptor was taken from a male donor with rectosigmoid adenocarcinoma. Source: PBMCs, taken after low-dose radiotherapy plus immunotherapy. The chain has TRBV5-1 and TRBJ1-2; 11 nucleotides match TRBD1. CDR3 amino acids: CASRTSDRGLGYTF. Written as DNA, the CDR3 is TGCGCCAGCAGAACCTCGGACAGGGGGCTTGGCTACACCTTC.